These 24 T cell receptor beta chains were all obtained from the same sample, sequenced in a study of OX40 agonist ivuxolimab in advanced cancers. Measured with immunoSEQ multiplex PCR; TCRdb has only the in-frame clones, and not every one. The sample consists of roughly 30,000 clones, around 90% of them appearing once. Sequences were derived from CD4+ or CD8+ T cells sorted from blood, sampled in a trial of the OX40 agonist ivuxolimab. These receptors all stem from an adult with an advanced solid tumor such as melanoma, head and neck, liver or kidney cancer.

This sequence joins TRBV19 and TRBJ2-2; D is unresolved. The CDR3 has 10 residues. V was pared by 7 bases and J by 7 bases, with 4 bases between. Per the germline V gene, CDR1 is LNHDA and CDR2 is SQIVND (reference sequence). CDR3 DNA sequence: TGTGCCAGTATGGGCGGGGAGCTGTTTTTT. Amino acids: CASMGGELFF.

The chain's CDR3 is CASSLELRDEAFF. The CDR3 nucleotides are TGTGCCAGCAGCTTAGAGCTACGGGATGAAGCTTTCTTT. The chain recombines TRBV11-2 with TRBJ1-1; D is undetermined. The CDR3 runs 13 residues. V shed 0 bases and J shed 7 bases, with 9 bases lying between them. Germline CDR1 reads SGHAT; CDR2 reads FQNNGV.

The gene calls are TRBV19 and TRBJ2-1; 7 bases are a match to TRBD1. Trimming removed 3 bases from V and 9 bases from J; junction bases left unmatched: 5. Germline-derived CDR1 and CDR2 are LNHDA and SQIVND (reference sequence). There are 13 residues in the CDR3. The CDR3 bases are TGTGCCAGTAGTATGACAGGGAACGGTGAGCAGTTCTTC. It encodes CASSMTGNGEQFF.

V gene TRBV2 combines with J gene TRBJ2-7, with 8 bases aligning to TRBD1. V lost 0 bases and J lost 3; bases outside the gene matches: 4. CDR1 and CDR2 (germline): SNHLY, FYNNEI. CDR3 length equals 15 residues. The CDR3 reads CASSEATGQDYEQYF. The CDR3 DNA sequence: TGTGCCAGCAGTGAAGCGACGGGACAGGACTACGAGCAGTACTTC.

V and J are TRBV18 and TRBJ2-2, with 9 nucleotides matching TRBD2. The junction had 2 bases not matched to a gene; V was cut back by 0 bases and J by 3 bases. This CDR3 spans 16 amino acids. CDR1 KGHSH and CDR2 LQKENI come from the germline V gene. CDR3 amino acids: CASSPPIAGDTGELFF. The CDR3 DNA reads TGTGCCAGCTCACCACCGATAGCGGGGGACACCGGGGAGCTGTTTTTT.

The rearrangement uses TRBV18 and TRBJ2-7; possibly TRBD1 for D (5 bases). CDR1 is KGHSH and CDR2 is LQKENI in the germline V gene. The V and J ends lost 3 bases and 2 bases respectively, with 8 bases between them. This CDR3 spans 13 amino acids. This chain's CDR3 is CASSPGRAYEQYF. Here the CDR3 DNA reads TGTGCCAGCTCACCCGGCAGGGCCTACGAGCAGTACTTC.

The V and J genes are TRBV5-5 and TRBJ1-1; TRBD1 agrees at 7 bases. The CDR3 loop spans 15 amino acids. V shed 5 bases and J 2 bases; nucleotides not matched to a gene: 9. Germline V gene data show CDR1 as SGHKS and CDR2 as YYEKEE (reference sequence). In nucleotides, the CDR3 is TGTGCCAGCAGACGCATCGACAGGGTCAACACTGAAGCTTTCTTT. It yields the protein CASRRIDRVNTEAFF.

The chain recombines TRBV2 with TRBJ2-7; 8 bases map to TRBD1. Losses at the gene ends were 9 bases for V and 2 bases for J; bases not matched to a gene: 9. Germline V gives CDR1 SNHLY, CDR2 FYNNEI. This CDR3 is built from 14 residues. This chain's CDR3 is CASKDRAAAYEQYF. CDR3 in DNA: TGTGCCAGTAAGGACAGGGCAGCGGCCTACGAGCAGTACTTC.

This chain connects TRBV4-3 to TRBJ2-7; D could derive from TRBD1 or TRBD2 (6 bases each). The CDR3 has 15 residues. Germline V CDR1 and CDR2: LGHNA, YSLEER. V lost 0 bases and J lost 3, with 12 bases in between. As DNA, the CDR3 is TGCGCCAGCAGCCAAGAAGGAGGGGGGTACTACGAGCAGTACTTC. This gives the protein CASSQEGGGYYEQYF.

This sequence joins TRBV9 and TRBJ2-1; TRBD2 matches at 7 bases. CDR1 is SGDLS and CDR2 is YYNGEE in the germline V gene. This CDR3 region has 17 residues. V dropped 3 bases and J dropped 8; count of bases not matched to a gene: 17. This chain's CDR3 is CASSGIGRGRREDEQFF. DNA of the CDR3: TGTGCCAGCAGCGGAATCGGGCGCGGGAGAAGGGAAGATGAGCAGTTCTTC. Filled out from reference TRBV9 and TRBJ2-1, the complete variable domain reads DSGVTQTPKHLITATGQRVTLRCSPRSGDLSVYWYQQSLDQGLQFLIQYYNGEERAKGNILERFSAQQFPDLHSELNLSSLELGDSALYFCASSGIGRGRREDEQFFGPGTRLTVL.

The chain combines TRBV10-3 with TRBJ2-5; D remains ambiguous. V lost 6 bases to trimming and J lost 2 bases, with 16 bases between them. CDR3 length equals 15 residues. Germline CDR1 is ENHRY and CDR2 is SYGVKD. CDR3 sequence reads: CAIRRTDRTQETQYF. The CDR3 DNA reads TGTGCCATCAGAAGAACGGATAGGACGCAAGAGACCCAGTACTTC.

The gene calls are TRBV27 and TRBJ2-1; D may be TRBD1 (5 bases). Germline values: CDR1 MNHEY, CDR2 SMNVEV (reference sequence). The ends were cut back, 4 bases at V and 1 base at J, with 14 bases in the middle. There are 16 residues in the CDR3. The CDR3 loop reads CASSSPPQGSYNEQFF. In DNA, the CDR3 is TGTGCCAGCAGTTCCCCCCCGCAGGGTTCCTACAATGAGCAGTTCTTC.

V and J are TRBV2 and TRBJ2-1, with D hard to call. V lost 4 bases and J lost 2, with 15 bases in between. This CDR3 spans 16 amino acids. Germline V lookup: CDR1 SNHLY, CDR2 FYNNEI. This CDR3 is CASSVGTAPTYNEQFF. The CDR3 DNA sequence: TGTGCCAGCAGTGTGGGAACAGCGCCTACCTACAATGAGCAGTTCTTC.

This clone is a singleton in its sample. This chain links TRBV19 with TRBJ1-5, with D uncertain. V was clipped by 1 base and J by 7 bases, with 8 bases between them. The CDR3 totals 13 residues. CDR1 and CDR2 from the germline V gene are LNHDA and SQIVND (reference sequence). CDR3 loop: CASSIGAGQPQHF. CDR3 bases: TGTGCCAGTAGTATAGGGGCGGGACAGCCCCAGCATTTT.

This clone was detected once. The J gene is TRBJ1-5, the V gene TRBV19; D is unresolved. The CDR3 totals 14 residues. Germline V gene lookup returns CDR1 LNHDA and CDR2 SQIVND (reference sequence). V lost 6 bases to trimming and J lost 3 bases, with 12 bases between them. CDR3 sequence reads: CASSPDTYNQPQHF. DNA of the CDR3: TGTGCCAGTAGCCCGGATACCTACAATCAGCCCCAGCATTTT.

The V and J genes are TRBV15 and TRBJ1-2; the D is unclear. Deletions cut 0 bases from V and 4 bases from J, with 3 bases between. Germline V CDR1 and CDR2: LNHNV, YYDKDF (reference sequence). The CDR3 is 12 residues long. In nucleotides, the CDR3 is TGTGCCACCAGCAGAGATATCTATGGCTACACCTTC. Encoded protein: CATSRDIYGYTF.

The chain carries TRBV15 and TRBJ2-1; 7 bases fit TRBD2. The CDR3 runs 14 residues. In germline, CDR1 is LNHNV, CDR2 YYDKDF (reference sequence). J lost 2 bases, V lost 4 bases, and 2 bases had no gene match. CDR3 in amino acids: CATSITSAYNEQFF. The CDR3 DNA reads TGTGCCACCAGCATCACTAGCGCCTACAATGAGCAGTTCTTC.

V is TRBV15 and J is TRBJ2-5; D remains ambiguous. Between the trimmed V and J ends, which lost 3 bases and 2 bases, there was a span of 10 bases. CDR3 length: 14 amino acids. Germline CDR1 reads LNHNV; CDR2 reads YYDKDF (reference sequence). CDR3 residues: CATSSGLGQETQYF. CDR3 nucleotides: TGTGCCACCAGCAGTGGGCTGGGGCAAGAGACCCAGTACTTC.

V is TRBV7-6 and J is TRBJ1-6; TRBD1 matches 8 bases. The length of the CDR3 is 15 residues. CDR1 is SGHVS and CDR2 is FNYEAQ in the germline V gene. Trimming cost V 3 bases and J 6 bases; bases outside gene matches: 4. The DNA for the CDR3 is TGTGCCAGCAGCTTTTCAGGGGGCTTTAATTCACCCCTCCACTTT. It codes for CASSFSGGFNSPLHF.

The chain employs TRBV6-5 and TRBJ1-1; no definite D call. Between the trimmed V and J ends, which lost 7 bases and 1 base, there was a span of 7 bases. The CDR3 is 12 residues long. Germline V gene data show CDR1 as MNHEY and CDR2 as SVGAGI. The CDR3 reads CASNSGNTEAFF. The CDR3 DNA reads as TGTGCCAGCAATTCAGGGAACACTGAAGCTTTCTTT.

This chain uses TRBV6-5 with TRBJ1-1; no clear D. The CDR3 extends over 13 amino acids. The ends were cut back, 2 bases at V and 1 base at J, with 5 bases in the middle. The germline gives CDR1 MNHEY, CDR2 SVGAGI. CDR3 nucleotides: TGTGCCAGCAGTTACGGAGGGAACACTGAAGCTTTCTTT. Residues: CASSYGGNTEAFF.

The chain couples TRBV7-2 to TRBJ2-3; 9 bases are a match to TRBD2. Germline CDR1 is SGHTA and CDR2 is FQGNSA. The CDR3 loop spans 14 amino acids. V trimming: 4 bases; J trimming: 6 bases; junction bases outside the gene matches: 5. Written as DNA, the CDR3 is TGTGCCAGCAGCTCGGGACTAGCCACCGATACGCAGTATTTT. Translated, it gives CASSSGLATDTQYF.

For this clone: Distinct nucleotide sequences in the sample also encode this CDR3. CDR3: CASSIGGSYEQYF. The DNA of the CDR3 is TGTGCCAGTAGTATAGGAGGTTCCTACGAGCAGTACTTC. J is TRBJ2-7 and V is TRBV19, with D hard to call. CDR1 is LNHDA and CDR2 is SQIVND in the germline V gene (reference sequence). Trimming pared 1 base from V and 1 base from J, leaving 5 bases between. The CDR3 is 13 amino acids.

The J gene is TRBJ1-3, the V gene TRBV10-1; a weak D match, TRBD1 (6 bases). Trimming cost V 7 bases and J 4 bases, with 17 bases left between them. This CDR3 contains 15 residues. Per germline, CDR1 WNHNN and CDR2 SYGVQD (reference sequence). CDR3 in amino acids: CASNNQGQSGNTIYF. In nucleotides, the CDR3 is TGCGCCAGCAATAATCAGGGGCAGTCAGGAAACACCATATATTTT.